Here is one T cell receptor (beta chain) with its context. The germline V gene encodes CDR1 MGHRA and CDR2 YSYEKL. The V and J ends lost 0 bases and 2 bases respectively, with 14 bases between them. The length of the CDR3 is 16 residues. The record originates from a study of control samples from healthy donors and cancer patients. The repertoire was sequenced with immunoSEQ multiplex PCR; TCRdb's copy has only in-frame clones and lacks some. The repertoire holds 99,000 or so clones, with roughly 85% as singletons. The specimen was blood. The genes are TRBV4-1 and TRBJ2-7, with D maybe TRBD2 (7 bases). This clonotype was sampled from a woman aged 45-65 years in good health. CDR3 nucleotide sequence: TGCGCCAGCAGCCAAGATCGCGGGGGCTATACCTACGAGCAGTACTTC. Residues: CASSQDRGGYTYEQYF.